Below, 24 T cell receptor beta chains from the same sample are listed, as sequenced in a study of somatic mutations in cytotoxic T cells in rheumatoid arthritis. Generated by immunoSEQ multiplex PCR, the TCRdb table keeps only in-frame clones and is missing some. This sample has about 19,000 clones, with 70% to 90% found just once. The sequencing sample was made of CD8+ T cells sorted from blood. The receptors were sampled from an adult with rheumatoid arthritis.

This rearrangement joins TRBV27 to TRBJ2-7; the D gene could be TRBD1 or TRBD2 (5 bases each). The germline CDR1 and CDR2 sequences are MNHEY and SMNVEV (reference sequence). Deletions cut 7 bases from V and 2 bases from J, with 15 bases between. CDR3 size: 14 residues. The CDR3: CASKDVGAAYEQYF. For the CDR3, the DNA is TGTGCCAGCAAGGACGTCGGGGCGGCCTACGAGCAGTACTTC.

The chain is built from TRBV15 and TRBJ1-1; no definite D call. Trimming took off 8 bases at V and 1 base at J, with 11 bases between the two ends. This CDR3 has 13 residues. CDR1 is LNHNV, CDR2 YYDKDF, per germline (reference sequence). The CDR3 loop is CATQKRENTEAFF. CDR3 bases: TGTGCCACCCAAAAGCGGGAGAACACTGAAGCTTTCTTT.

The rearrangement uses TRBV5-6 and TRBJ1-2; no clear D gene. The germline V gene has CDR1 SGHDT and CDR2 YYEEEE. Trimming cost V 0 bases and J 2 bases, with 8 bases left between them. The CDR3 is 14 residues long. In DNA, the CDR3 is TGTGCCAGCAGCTTGGTTTCCGGGAACTATGGCTACACCTTC. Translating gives CASSLVSGNYGYTF.

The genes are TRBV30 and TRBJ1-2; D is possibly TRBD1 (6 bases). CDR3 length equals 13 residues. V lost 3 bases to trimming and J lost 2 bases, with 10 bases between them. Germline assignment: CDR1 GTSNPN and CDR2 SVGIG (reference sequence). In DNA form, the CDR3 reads TGTGCCTGGAGCCAACAGGGCAACTATGGCTACACCTTC. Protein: CAWSQQGNYGYTF. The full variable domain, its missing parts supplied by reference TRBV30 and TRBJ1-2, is SQTIHQWPATLVQPVGSPLSLECTVEGTSNPNLYWYRQAAGRGLQLLFYSVGIGQISSEVPQNLSASRPQDRQFILSSKKLLLSDSGFYLCAWSQQGNYGYTFGSGTRLTVV.

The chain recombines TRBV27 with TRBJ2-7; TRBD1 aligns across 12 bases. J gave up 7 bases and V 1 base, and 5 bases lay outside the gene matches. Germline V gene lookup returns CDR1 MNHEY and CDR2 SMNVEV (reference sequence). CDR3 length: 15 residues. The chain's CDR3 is CASSLWGQGAREQYF. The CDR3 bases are TGTGCCAGCAGTTTATGGGGACAGGGGGCTCGGGAGCAGTACTTC.

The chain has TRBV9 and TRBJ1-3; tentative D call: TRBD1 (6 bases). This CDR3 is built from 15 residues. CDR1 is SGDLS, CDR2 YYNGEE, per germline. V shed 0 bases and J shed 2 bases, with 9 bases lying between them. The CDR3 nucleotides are TGTGCCAGCAGCGTAGGGAACAGGGCTGGAAACACCATATATTTT. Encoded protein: CASSVGNRAGNTIYF.

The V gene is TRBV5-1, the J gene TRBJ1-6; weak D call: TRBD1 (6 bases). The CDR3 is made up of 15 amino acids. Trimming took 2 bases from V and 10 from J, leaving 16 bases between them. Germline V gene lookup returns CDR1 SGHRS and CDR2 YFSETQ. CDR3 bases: TGCGCCAGCAGCTTAGGAGAACAGGGTTACTCACCCCTCCACTTT. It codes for CASSLGEQGYSPLHF.

The CDR3 region is CASSSSPGRQETQYF. Written as DNA, the CDR3 is TGCGCCAGCAGCTCGTCACCGGGACGACAAGAGACCCAGTACTTC. This sequence joins TRBV5-1 and TRBJ2-5, with D perhaps being TRBD1 or TRBD2 (5 bases each). CDR1 is SGHRS and CDR2 is YFSETQ in the germline V gene. V shed 3 bases and J shed 2 bases, with 14 bases lying between them. The CDR3 covers 15 residues.

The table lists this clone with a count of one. CDR3 bases: TGTGCCAGCAGCCGGAGGGGGAACACTGAAGCTTTCTTT. Translating gives CASSRRGNTEAFF. This sequence joins TRBV7-8 and TRBJ1-1; weak D call: TRBD1 (5 bases). The V end lost 5 bases, the J end lost 1 base, and 8 bases lay between the germline ends. Germline assignment: CDR1 SGHVS and CDR2 FQNEAQ. This CDR3 contains 13 residues.

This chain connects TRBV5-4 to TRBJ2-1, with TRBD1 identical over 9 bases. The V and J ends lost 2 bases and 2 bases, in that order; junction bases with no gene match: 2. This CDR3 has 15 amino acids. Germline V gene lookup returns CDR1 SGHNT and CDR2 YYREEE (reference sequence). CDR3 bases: TGTGCCAGCAGCTTTGGGGACAGGGCCTACAATGAGCAGTTCTTC. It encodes CASSFGDRAYNEQFF.

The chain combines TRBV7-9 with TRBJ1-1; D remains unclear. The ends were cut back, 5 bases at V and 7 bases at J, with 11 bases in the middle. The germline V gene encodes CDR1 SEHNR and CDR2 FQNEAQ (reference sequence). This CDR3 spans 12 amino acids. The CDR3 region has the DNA TGTGCCAGCAGCACCCGGACGGGTGAAGCTTTCTTT. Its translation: CASSTRTGEAFF.

The CDR3 sequence: CASSWLGYTEAFF. DNA for the CDR3: TGTGCCAGCAGTTGGCTAGGGTACACTGAAGCTTTCTTT. This chain links TRBV27 with TRBJ1-1, with D hard to call. In germline, CDR1 is MNHEY, CDR2 SMNVEV (reference sequence). Trimming took off 4 bases at V and 3 bases at J, with 9 bases between the two ends. The CDR3 spans 13 residues.

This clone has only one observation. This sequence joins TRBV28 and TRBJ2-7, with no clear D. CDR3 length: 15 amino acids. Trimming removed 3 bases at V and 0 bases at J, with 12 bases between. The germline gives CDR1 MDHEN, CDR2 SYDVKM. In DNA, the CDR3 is TGTGCCAGCAGTTTTACACCTTCGAGCTCCTACGAGCAGTACTTC. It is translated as CASSFTPSSSYEQYF.

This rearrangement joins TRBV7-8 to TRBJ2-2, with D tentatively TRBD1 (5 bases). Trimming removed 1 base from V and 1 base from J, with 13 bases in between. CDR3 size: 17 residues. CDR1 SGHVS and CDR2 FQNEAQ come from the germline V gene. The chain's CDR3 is CASSLGWGDRNTGELFF. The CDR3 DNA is TGTGCCAGCAGCTTAGGCTGGGGTGACAGGAACACCGGGGAGCTGTTTTTT.

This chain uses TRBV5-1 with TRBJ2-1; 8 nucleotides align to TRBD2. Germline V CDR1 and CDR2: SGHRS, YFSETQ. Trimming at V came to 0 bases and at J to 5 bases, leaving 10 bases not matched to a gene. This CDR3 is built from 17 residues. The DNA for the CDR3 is TGCGCCAGCAGCTTGGACTTTAGTAGGCGGGAGGACAATGAGCAGTTCTTC. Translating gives CASSLDFSRREDNEQFF.

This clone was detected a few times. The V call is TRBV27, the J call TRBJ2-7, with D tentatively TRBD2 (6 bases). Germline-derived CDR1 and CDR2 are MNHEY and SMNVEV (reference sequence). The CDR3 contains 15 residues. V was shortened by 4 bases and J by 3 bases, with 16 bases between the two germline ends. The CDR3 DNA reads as TGTGCCAGCAGTTATGCGGGGAGCCCTAGCTACGAGCAGTACTTC. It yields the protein CASSYAGSPSYEQYF.

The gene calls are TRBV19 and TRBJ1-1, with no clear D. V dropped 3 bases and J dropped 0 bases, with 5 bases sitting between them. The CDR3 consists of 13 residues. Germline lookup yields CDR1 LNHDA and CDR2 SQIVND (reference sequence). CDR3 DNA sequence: TGTGCCAGTAGTATCTCGGTGAACACTGAAGCTTTCTTT. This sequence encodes CASSISVNTEAFF. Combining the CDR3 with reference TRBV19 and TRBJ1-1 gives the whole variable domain DGGITQSPKYLFRKEGQNVTLSCEQNLNHDAMYWYRQDPGQGLRLIYYSQIVNDFQKGDIAEGYSVSREKKESFPLTVTSAQKNPTAFYLCASSISVNTEAFFGQGTRLTVV.

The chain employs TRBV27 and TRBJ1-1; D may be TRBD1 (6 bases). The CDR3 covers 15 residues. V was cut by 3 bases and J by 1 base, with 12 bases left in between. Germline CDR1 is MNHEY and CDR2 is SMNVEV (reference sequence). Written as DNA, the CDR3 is TGTGCCAGCAGTTTCGGCCAGGGGAGGAACACTGAAGCTTTCTTT. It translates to CASSFGQGRNTEAFF.

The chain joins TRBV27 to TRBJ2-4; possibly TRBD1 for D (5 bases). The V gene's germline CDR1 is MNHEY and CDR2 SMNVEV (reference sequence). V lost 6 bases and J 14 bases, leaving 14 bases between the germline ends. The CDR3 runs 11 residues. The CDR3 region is CASSSGYSEYF. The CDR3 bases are TGTGCCAGCAGCTCAGGGTATAGTGAGTACTTC.

CDR3: CASSTGGGAYEQYF. Here the CDR3 DNA reads TGTGCCAGTAGTACCGGCGGGGGGGCCTACGAGCAGTACTTC. V and J are TRBV19 and TRBJ2-7, with TRBD2 matching 9 bases. With 4 bases clipped from V and 2 bases from J, the junction kept 3 bases outside the gene matches. This CDR3 is built from 14 residues. The V gene's germline CDR1 is LNHDA and CDR2 SQIVND (reference sequence).

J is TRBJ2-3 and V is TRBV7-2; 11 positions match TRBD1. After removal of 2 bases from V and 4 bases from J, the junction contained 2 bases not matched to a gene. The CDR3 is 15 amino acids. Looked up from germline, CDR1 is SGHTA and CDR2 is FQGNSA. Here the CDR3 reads CASSLPGQGADTQYF. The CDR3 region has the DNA TGTGCCAGCAGCTTACCGGGACAGGGGGCAGATACGCAGTATTTT.

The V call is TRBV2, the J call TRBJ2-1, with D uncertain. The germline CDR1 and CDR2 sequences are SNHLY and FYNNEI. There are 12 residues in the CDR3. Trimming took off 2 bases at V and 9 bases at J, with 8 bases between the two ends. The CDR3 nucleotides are TGTGCCAGCAGTGAAATCCGTCGTGAGCAGTTCTTC. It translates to CASSEIRREQFF.

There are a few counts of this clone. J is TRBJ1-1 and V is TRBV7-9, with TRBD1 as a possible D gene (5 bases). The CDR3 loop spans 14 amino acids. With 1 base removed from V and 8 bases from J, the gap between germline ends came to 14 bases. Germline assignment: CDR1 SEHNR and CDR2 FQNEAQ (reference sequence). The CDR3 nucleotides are TGTGCCAGCAGCTTAGGAGGGGCTAGAGTGGAAGCTTTCTTT. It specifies CASSLGGARVEAFF.

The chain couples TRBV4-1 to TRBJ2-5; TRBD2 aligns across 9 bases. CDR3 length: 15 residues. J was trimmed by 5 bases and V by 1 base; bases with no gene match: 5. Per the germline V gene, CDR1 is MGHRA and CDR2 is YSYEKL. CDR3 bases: TGCGCCAGCAGCCAAGTTAGCGGGAGCGGGGAGACCCAGTACTTC. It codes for CASSQVSGSGETQYF.